A selection of T cell receptor beta chains follows, all from one sample in a study of T cell responses to AZD1222 COVID-19 vaccine. Generated by immunoSEQ multiplex PCR, the TCRdb table keeps only in-frame clones and is missing some. The profile shows tens of thousands of clones, 92% of them singletons. The material was peripheral blood, obtained 28 days after the second AZD1222 dose. The source of these receptors is an adult who received the AZD1222 COVID-19 vaccine. Each CDR3 is given without its conserved first and last residue. The order of the fields is J gene, D gene, V gene, CDR3 protein. A D gene is named only where the DNA matches it firmly.

J: TRBJ1-5
D: -
V: TRBV15
CDR3: ATSSGYSNQPQH

J: TRBJ2-1
D: TRBD2
V: TRBV2
CDR3: ASSAGTSINEQF

J: TRBJ1-1
D: -
V: TRBV6-5
CDR3: ASTALAGANTEAF

J: TRBJ2-1
D: -
V: TRBV5-1
CDR3: ASSGGAHNEQF

J: TRBJ1-3
D: -
V: TRBV7-9
CDR3: ASSLAVVSGNTIY

J: TRBJ1-1
D: -
V: TRBV7-2
CDR3: ASSPLPRANTEAF

J: TRBJ1-6
D: TRBD1
V: TRBV25-1
CDR3: ASSVGDRHNSPLH

J: TRBJ1-1
D: -
V: TRBV10-1
CDR3: ASSESGQGLTEAF

J: TRBJ2-2
D: -
V: TRBV7-8
CDR3: ASSLGAKYASGELF

J: TRBJ2-2
D: TRBD1
V: TRBV2
CDR3: ASLNRDRETGELF

J: TRBJ2-5
D: TRBD2
V: TRBV19
CDR3: ASSTSGSGGGQETQY

J: TRBJ2-5
D: -
V: TRBV24-1
CDR3: ATSDASDSGTGETQY

J: TRBJ1-2
D: -
V: TRBV7-8
CDR3: ASSLARALPRRRYT

J: TRBJ2-3
D: -
V: TRBV11-2
CDR3: ASSPLGSGTDTQY

J: TRBJ1-4
D: -
V: TRBV27
CDR3: ASSPLGGGFDEKLF

J: TRBJ1-1
D: -
V: TRBV6-5
CDR3: ASSYSGDRTEAF

J: TRBJ1-5
D: -
V: TRBV5-8
CDR3: ASSFHGSSQPQH

J: TRBJ1-6
D: TRBD1
V: TRBV11-1
CDR3: ASSLAGTGGRSPLH

J: TRBJ1-2
D: TRBD1
V: TRBV7-2
CDR3: ASSAQGAPDYGYT

J: TRBJ1-1
D: -
V: TRBV18
CDR3: ASSSLGTEAF

J: TRBJ2-7
D: -
V: TRBV18
CDR3: ASSPLGHYEQY

J: TRBJ1-5
D: TRBD1
V: TRBV3-1/TRBV3-2
CDR3: ASSQDLGEGQGGNQPQH

J: TRBJ1-2
D: TRBD1
V: TRBV10-3
CDR3: AIREPGQGMGGYT

J: TRBJ1-3
D: -
V: TRBV7-9
CDR3: ASSLGLYRDSGNTIY

J: TRBJ1-2
D: TRBD1
V: TRBV2
CDR3: ASSAQGNYGYT

J: TRBJ1-5
D: -
V: TRBV7-2
CDR3: ASSFPWGGNQPQH

J: TRBJ2-3
D: -
V: TRBV6-5
CDR3: ASSYADTQY

J: TRBJ1-2
D: -
V: TRBV7-2
CDR3: ASSWQGRGQGYYGYT

J: TRBJ1-1
D: -
V: TRBV12-3/TRBV12-4
CDR3: ASSPDRREAF

J: TRBJ1-3
D: -
V: TRBV28
CDR3: ASSFGTVSSGNTIY

J: TRBJ2-3
D: -
V: TRBV6-4
CDR3: ASSDSGGNTDTQY

J: TRBJ2-1
D: -
V: TRBV5-6
CDR3: ASSYGKNSYNEQF

J: TRBJ2-4
D: TRBD1
V: TRBV27
CDR3: ASSHTTGTAKNIQY

J: TRBJ1-5
D: -
V: TRBV19
CDR3: ASTTGHFSNQPQH

J: TRBJ1-1
D: TRBD1
V: TRBV7-9
CDR3: ASSSTGGRNTEAF

J: TRBJ1-4
D: -
V: TRBV19
CDR3: ASSIGNVGRTNEKLF

J: TRBJ1-1
D: -
V: TRBV5-1
CDR3: ASSLGEGTAF

J: TRBJ2-3
D: -
V: TRBV5-1
CDR3: ASSLSTSTDTQY

J: TRBJ1-2
D: TRBD1
V: TRBV6-1
CDR3: ASSDTGAGYT

J: TRBJ2-2
D: -
V: TRBV6-5
CDR3: ASSYSRANTGELF

J: TRBJ1-3
D: -
V: TRBV29-1
CDR3: SVRGPGGNTIY

J: TRBJ1-2
D: -
V: TRBV30
CDR3: AWRAPGSTNYGYT

J: TRBJ2-1
D: TRBD2
V: TRBV4-2
CDR3: ASSQDGLAGINEQF

J: TRBJ1-4
D: -
V: TRBV2
CDR3: ASSEPSRTGNEKLF

J: TRBJ2-5
D: TRBD1
V: TRBV3-1/TRBV3-2
CDR3: ASSQGGQEQETQY

J: TRBJ2-7
D: -
V: TRBV6-6
CDR3: ASSPGLLPYEQY